Below, 21 T cell receptor beta chains from the same sample are listed, as sequenced in a study of regulatory T cells in long-lasting Graves disease. This sample's time point: newly diagnosed GD, antithyroid drugs for less than 3 months. The authors made the TCR library using RNA they extracted from PBMCs. HTBI primers from iRepertoire and Arm-PCR of CDR3 regions yielded the TCR beta libraries. A single record per CDR3 protein comes from TCRdb applying MiXCR to the multiplex PCR reads. In the table there are 380,000 or so distinct CDR3 sequences, 16% of which are singletons. These data were likewise used in another study, on T cells in Graves' hyperthyroidism and ophthalmopathy.

The sample consisted of peripheral blood mononuclear cells (PBMCs), taken at new diagnosis, from a patient treated with antithyroid drugs. The source of these receptors is a woman aged 18-35 years with Graves disease.

This clonotype came up many times. The genes are TRBV28 and TRBJ1-2; possibly TRBD1 for D (5 bases). Per germline, CDR1 MDHEN and CDR2 SYDVKM. The V end was cut by 2 bases, the J end by 8 bases, with 6 bases between. The CDR3 runs 11 residues. CDR3 in DNA: TGTGCCAGCAGTTTAAGGGGCGGCTACACCTTC. This codes for CASSLRGGYTF.

This clonotype was recorded many times. The genes are TRBV11-2 and TRBJ2-7, with 14 bases lining up with TRBD2. The germline V gene has CDR1 SGHAT and CDR2 FQNNGV. CDR3 length equals 15 residues. J gave up 5 bases and V 5 bases, and 5 bases lay outside the gene matches. For the CDR3, the DNA is TGTGCCAGCAGCGGGGGACTAGCGGGAGTAAACGAGCAGTACTTC. This translates into CASSGGLAGVNEQYF.

This clonotype was observed a handful of times. The chain combines TRBV4-1 with TRBJ1-2, with a weak D call TRBD1 (5 bases). Germline V gives CDR1 MGHRA, CDR2 YSYEKL. Trimming left V 0 bases short and J 2 bases short, with 10 bases between. The CDR3 contains 15 residues. CDR3 sequence reads: CASSQDQGGNYGYTF. The CDR3 bases are TGCGCCAGCAGCCAAGATCAGGGAGGGAACTATGGCTACACCTTC.

This clonotype was picked up many times. V usage is TRBV11-2 and J usage is TRBJ1-6; D remains ambiguous. This CDR3 is built from 13 residues. V was pared by 4 bases and J by 8 bases, with 9 bases between. Germline V gives CDR1 SGHAT, CDR2 FQNNGV. CDR3 in DNA: TGTGCCAGCAGCTCGACCCCAGATTCACCCCTCCACTTT. It codes for CASSSTPDSPLHF.

In its sample, this clonotype was seen many times. One junction end does not reproduce the germline sequence, and a read error may be involved. The chain is built from TRBV7-7 and TRBJ1-5; unclear D gene. This CDR3 is built from 12 residues. The germline V gene has CDR1 SSHAT and CDR2 FNYEAQ (reference sequence). The CDR3 protein is CASSSRNQPQHF. CDR3 in DNA: TGTGCTAGCAGCTCCCGCAATCAGCCCCAGCATTTT.

This clonotype was found many times. The chain uses TRBV3-1 and TRBJ1-1, with 7 bases matching TRBD1. CDR1 is LGHDT and CDR2 is YNNKEL in the germline V gene (reference sequence). The trim removed 2 bases at V and 0 bases at J, leaving 6 bases unmatched. CDR3 length: 16 residues. The CDR3 nucleotides are TGTGCCAGCAGCCAATTTCAGACAGGGATGAACACTGAAGCTTTCTTT. Translation gives CASSQFQTGMNTEAFF.

The sample holds a few counts of this clonotype. The gene calls are TRBV18 and TRBJ2-3; no definite D call. V lost 5 bases and J lost 2, with 11 bases in between. The CDR3 length is 14 residues. CDR1 KGHSH and CDR2 LQKENI come from the germline V gene. The CDR3 coding sequence is TGTGCCAGCTCAACTCGTGGTTTCACAGATACGCAGTATTTT. The encoded protein is CASSTRGFTDTQYF. The complete variable domain, with remaining parts taken from reference TRBV18 and TRBJ2-3, reads NAGVMQNPRHLVRRRGQEARLRCSPMKGHSHVYWYRQLPEEGLKFMVYLQKENIIDESGMPKERFSAEFPKEGPSILRIQQVVRGDSAAYFCASSTRGFTDTQYFGPGTRLTVL.

About this clonotype: A far more abundant clone sits one base away, making this likely a read error. This sequence joins TRBV2 and TRBJ2-3, with D perhaps TRBD2 (6 bases). The end of the DNA aligns better with TRBJ2-7, so the J call may be wrong. The germline V gene encodes CDR1 SNHLY and CDR2 FYNNEI. CDR3 length: 13 residues. The CDR3 nucleotides are TGTGCCAGGAGGGGTAGCGGCTACAATGAGCAGTACTTC. It is translated as CARRGSGYNEQYF.

This chain connects TRBV10-2 to TRBJ2-1; possibly TRBD2 for D (5 bases). This CDR3 comprises 15 residues. Trimming removed 5 bases from V and 9 bases from J, with 20 bases in between. Germline V gives CDR1 WSHSY, CDR2 SAAADI. Here the CDR3 reads CASSKPGSQRSEQFF. The CDR3 DNA is TGCGCCAGCAGTAAACCGGGATCTCAACGAAGTGAGCAGTTCTTC.

The chain is built from TRBV6-5 and TRBJ2-5, with D perhaps TRBD2 (6 bases). Germline V gene sequence: CDR1 MNHEY, CDR2 SVGAGI. V lost 3 bases and J lost 4, with 9 bases in between. This CDR3 is built from 13 residues. The CDR3 loop reads CASSYQGGETQYF. The CDR3 DNA sequence: TGTGCCAGCAGTTATCAGGGAGGAGAGACCCAGTACTTC.

This clonotype was observed a handful of times. The chain uses TRBV27 and TRBJ2-4; TRBD1 might be the D (5 bases). The V end was cut by 2 bases, the J end by 1 base, with 9 bases between. Germline loops: CDR1 MNHEY, CDR2 SMNVEV (reference sequence). CDR3 size: 15 residues. The CDR3 region has the DNA TGTGCCAGCAGTTTAAATAGGGGTGCCAAAAACATTCAGTACTTC. Encoded protein: CASSLNRGAKNIQYF.

This clonotype has ten or more counts. The chain links TRBV7-9 to TRBJ2-1; TRBD2 matches 7 bases. The CDR3 has 15 amino acids. Germline V lookup: CDR1 SEHNR, CDR2 FQNEAQ (reference sequence). V lost 2 bases, J lost 8 bases, and 9 bases stayed unmatched. The CDR3 DNA reads TGTGCCAGCAGCTTATCGGGCGGGAGTGGGGATGAGCAGTTCTTC. Amino acid sequence: CASSLSGGSGDEQFF.

Concerning this clonotype itself: This may arise from a read error, as a much more abundant clone is one base away. This chain connects TRBV5-1 to TRBJ2-3; D remains ambiguous. The better agreement between TRBJ2-1 and the DNA end casts doubt on the J call. CDR3 length equals 12 residues. CDR1 SGHRS and CDR2 YFSETQ come from the germline V gene. The CDR3: CARSRRPDEQFF. The CDR3 nucleotides are TGCGCCAGGAGTCGAAGACCAGACGAGCAGTTCTTC.

The rearrangement uses TRBV5-1 and TRBJ2-7; no firm D call. The germline V and J ends were trimmed by 0 bases and 3 bases, with 13 bases remaining between them. The length of the CDR3 is 15 residues. Germline values: CDR1 SGHRS, CDR2 YFSETQ. The CDR3 is CASSLEPTGIYEQYF. The CDR3 nucleotides are TGCGCCAGCAGCTTGGAGCCCACTGGCATCTACGAGCAGTACTTC.

The chain uses TRBV19 and TRBJ2-5; TRBD2 agrees at 11 bases. Trimming took 6 bases from V and 2 from J; bases not matched to a gene: 8. The CDR3 sequence is 16 residues long. Germline assignment: CDR1 LNHDA and CDR2 SQIVND (reference sequence). This chain's CDR3 is CASSQTSGSWQETQYF. The DNA of the CDR3 is TGTGCCAGTAGCCAAACTAGCGGGAGCTGGCAAGAGACCCAGTACTTC.

This clonotype was counted ten times or more. The chain recombines TRBV4-1 with TRBJ1-2; tentatively, D is TRBD1 (5 bases). The germline CDR1 and CDR2 sequences are MGHRA and YSYEKL. This CDR3 is built from 14 residues. The V and J ends lost 4 bases and 8 bases respectively, with 17 bases between them. CDR3 residues: CASSPPGARRGYTF. The CDR3 nucleotides read TGCGCCAGCAGCCCGCCCGGGGCAAGGAGAGGCTACACCTTC.

In regard to this clonotype: A much larger clone sits a single nucleotide away, making a read error possible. This rearrangement joins TRBV11-2 to TRBJ2-3, with 8 bases matching TRBD2. With 4 bases clipped from V and 3 bases from J, the junction kept 3 bases outside the gene matches. This CDR3 is built from 14 residues. CDR1 SGHAT and CDR2 FQNNGV come from the germline V gene. CDR3 nucleotide sequence: TGTGCCAGCAGCTGGGGCGGGAGGACAGATACGCAGTATTTT. The encoded protein is CASSWGGRTDTQYF.

This clonotype was seen more than once but under ten times. The chain has TRBV28 and TRBJ2-7; the D gene is possibly TRBD1 (6 bases). V dropped 10 bases and J dropped 0 bases, with 13 bases sitting between them. Germline CDR1 and CDR2: MDHEN and SYDVKM. CDR3 size: 13 residues. The CDR3 nucleotides are TGTGCCACCGAGGGGGTTCCCTCCTACGAGCAGTACTTC. Its translation: CATEGVPSYEQYF.

This clonotype was observed many times. V and J are TRBV28 and TRBJ1-1; D gene ambiguous. Trimming took off 5 bases at V and 4 bases at J, with 11 bases between the two ends. The CDR3 consists of 13 residues. Looked up from germline, CDR1 is MDHEN and CDR2 is SYDVKM. The CDR3, as DNA: TGTGCCAGCAGTCAATTAAGCGGCACTGAAGCTTTCTTT. The encoded protein is CASSQLSGTEAFF.

The chain is built from TRBV4-1 and TRBJ2-1; D remains unclear. The germline CDR1 and CDR2 sequences are MGHRA and YSYEKL. CDR3 length: 13 amino acids. The V end lost 0 bases, the J end lost 9 bases, and 9 bases lay between the germline ends. CDR3 coding DNA: TGCGCCAGCAGCCAAGATCCAATACCTGAGCAGTTCTTC. Translation: CASSQDPIPEQFF.

This clonotype was seen repeatedly, ten times or more. The gene calls are TRBV27 and TRBJ2-3, with 8 bases aligning to TRBD2. Germline values: CDR1 MNHEY, CDR2 SMNVEV (reference sequence). Trimming cost V 7 bases and J 7 bases; bases outside gene matches: 7. This CDR3 contains 13 residues. CDR3 loop: CASNGRGSYTQYF. In nucleotides, the CDR3 is TGTGCCAGCAACGGGAGGGGCTCGTATACGCAGTATTTT.